The entry that follows covers one T cell receptor (beta chain) sequence. What it recognizes is unknown. The data were obtained in a study of shared clonotypes between healthy human individuals. Findings and limits, study-wide: The represented genetic and exposure-history diversity was limited by the small number of donors. Blood was the only sampled material, and tissue repertoires likely differ.

CDR1 SGDLS and CDR2 YYNGEE come from the germline V gene. The CDR3 runs 15 residues. The junction had 1 base not matched to a gene; V was cut back by 4 bases and J by 3 bases. Per the study methods: ImmunoSEQ junction-only sequences lacked quality scores, so their filtering differed. Some clones are missing from TCRdb's copy, which holds only in-frame ones; the method was immunoSEQ multiplex PCR. V, J and clone size are taken as reported in that table, and D and trimming were inferred from the DNA itself. The data hold approximately 1,500,000 clones, with around 97% observed a single time. The chain carries TRBV9 and TRBJ2-1; 13 positions agree with TRBD2. The specimen sequenced was naive CD4+ T cells sorted from blood. The subset was: CD45RA+ positively selected. This receptor was obtained from a man aged 25 to 40 in good health. The chain's CDR3 is CASSRTSGSYNEQFF. The CDR3 bases are TGTGCCAGCAGCAGGACTAGCGGGAGCTACAATGAGCAGTTCTTC.